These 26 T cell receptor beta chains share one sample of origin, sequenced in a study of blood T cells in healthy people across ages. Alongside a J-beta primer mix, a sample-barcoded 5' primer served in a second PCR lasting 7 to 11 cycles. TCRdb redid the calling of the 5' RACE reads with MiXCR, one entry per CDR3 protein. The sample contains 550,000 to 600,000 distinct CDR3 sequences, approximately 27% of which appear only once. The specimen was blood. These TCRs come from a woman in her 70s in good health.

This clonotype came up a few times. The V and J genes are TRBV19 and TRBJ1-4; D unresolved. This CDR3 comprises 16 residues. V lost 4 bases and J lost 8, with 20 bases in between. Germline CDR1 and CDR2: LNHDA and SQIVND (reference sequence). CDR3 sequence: CASSTGATADREKLFF. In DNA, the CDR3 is TGTGCCAGTAGTACTGGAGCCACGGCGGATAGAGAAAAACTGTTTTTT.

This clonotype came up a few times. CDR3 sequence reads: CASSRDRGGNTIYF. Here the CDR3 DNA reads TGTGCCAGCAGTCGGGACAGGGGAGGAAACACCATATATTTT. This chain uses TRBV12-3 or TRBV12-4 with TRBJ1-3, with TRBD1 identical over 10 bases. This CDR3 is built from 14 residues. V trimming: 5 bases; J trimming: 4 bases; junction bases outside the gene matches: 2.

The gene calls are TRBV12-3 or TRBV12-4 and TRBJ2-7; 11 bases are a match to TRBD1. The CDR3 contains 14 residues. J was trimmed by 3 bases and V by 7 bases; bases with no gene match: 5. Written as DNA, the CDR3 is TGTGCCAGCACGACCGGGACAGGGGGCTACGAGCAGTACTTC. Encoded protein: CASTTGTGGYEQYF.

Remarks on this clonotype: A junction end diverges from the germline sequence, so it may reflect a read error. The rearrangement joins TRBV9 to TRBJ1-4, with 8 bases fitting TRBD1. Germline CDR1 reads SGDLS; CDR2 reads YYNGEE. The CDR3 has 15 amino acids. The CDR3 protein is CASTETGATNEKLSF. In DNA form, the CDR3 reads TGTGCCAGCACCGAGACAGGGGCAACTAATGAAAAACTGTCTTTT.

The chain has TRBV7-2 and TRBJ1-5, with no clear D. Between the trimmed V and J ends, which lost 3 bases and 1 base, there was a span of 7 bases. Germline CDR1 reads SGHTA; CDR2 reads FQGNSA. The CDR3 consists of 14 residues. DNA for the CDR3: TGTGCCAGCAGCTTCAGGTGGAGCAATCAGCCCCAGCATTTT. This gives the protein CASSFRWSNQPQHF.

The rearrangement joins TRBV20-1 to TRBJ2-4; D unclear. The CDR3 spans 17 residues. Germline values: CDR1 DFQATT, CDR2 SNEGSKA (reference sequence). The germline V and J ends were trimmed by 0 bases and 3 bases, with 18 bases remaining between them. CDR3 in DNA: TGCAGTGCTAGAGATATGGGTAGCAGTTTAGGCAAAAACATTCAGTACTTC. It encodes CSARDMGSSLGKNIQYF.

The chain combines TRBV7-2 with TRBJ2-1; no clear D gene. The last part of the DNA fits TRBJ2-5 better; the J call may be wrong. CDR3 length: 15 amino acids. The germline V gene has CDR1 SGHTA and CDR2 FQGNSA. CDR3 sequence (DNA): TGTGCCAGCAGCTTAAGAATAGGTGGGCAAGAGACCCAGTACTTC. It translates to CASSLRIGGQETQYF.

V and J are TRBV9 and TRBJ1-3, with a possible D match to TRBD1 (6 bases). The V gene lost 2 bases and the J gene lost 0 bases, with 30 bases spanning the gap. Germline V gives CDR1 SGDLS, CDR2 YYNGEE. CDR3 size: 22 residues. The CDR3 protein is CASSVLPRGQFGDTYSGNTIYF. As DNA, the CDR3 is TGTGCCAGCAGCGTTCTCCCCCGCGGACAGTTTGGGGACACATACTCTGGAAACACCATATATTTT.

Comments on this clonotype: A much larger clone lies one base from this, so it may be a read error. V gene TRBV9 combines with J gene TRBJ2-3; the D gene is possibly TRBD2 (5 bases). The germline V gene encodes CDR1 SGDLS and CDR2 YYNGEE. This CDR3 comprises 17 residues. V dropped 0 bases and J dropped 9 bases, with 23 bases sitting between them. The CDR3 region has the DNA TGTGCCAGCAGCGTAGCTCCGGCCCGCGGAAAGGGAGAAACGCAGTATTTT. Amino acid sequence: CASSVAPARGKGETQYF.

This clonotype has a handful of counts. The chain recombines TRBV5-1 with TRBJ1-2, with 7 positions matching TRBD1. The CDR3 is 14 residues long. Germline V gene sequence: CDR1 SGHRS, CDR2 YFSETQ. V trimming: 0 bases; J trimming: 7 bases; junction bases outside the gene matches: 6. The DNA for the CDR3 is TGCGCCAGCAGCTTGGACAGGGGTGTAAGTGGCTACACCTTC. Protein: CASSLDRGVSGYTF.

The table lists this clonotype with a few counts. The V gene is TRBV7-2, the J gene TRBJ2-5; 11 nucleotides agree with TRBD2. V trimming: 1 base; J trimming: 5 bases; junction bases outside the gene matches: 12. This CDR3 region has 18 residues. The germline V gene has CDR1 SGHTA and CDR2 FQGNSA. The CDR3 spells CASSLGSGLAGGEETQYF. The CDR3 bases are TGTGCCAGCAGCTTAGGATCTGGGCTAGCGGGGGGTGAGGAGACCCAGTACTTC.

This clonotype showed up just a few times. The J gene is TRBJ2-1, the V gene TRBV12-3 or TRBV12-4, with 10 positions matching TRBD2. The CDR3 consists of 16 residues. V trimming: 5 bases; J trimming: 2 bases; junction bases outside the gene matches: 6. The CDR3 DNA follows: TGTGCCAGCAGTCCCGGGACTAGCGAAACCTACAATGAGCAGTTCTTC. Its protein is CASSPGTSETYNEQFF.

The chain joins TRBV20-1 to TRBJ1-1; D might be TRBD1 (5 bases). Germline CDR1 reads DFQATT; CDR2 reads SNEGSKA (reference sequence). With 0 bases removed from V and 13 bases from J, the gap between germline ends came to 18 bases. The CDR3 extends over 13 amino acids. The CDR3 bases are TGCAGTGCTAGAGATTCGAAAGGGGATAGGGATTTCTTT. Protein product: CSARDSKGDRDFF.

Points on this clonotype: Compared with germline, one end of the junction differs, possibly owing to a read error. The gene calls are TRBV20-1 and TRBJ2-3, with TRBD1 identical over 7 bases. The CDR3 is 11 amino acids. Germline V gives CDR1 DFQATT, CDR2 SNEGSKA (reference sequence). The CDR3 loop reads CSANRGFSRDF. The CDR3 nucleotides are TGCAGTGCCAACAGGGGATTCTCCCGAGATTTT.

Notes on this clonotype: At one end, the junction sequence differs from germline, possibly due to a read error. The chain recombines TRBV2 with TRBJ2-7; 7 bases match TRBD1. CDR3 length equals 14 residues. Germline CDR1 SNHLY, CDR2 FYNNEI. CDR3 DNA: TGCGCCAGCAGCCCACAGGGGTTCTCCTACGAGCAGTACTTC. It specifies CASSPQGFSYEQYF.

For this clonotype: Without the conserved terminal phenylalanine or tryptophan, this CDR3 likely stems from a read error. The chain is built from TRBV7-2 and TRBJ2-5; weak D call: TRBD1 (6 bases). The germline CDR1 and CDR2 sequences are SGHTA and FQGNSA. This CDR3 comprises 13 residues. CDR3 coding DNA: TGTGCCAGCAGCGGGGGCAACCAGGAGACCCAGTACCTC. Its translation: CASSGGNQETQYL.

CDR3 amino acids: CSVVRLGGSGELFF. CDR3 in DNA: TGCAGCGTTGTCCGATTAGGGGGGTCCGGGGAGCTGTTTTTT. The V call is TRBV29-1, the J call TRBJ2-2; D is tentatively TRBD1 or TRBD2 (6 bases each). The length of the CDR3 is 14 residues. From germline, CDR1 is SQVTM and CDR2 ANQGSEA. V lost 4 bases, J lost 6 bases, and 15 bases lay in between.

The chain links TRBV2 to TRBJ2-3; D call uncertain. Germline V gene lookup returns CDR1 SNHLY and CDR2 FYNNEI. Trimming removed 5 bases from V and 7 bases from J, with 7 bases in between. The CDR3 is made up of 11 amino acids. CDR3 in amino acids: CASSKTHTQYF. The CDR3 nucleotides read TGTGCCAGCAGTAAAACCCATACGCAGTATTTT.

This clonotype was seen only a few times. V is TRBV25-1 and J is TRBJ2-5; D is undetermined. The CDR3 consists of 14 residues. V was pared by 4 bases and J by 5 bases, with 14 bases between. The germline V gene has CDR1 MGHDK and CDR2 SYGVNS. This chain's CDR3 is CASSAPLGQETQYF. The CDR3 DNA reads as TGTGCCAGCAGTGCTCCTCTGGGCCAGGAGACCCAGTACTTC.

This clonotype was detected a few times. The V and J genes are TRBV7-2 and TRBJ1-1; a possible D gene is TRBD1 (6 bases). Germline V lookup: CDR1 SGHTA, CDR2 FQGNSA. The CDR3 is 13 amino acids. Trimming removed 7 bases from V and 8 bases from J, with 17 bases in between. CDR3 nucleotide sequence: TGTGCCAGCATATCCTTTGGGGGACAAGAAGCTTTCTTT. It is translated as CASISFGGQEAFF. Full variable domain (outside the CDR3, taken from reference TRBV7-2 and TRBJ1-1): GAGVSQSPSNKVTEKGKDVELRCDPISGHTALYWYRQSLGQGLEFLIYFQGNSAPDKSGLPSDRFSAERTGGSVSTLTIQRTQQEDSAVYLCASISFGGQEAFFGQGTRLTVV.

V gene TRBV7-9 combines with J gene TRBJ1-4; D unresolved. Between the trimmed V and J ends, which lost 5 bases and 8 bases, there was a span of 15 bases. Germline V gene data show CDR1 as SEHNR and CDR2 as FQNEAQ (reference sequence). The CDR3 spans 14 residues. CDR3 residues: CASSPGRIEEKLFF. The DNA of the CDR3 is TGTGCCAGCAGCCCGGGAAGGATTGAGGAAAAACTGTTTTTT.

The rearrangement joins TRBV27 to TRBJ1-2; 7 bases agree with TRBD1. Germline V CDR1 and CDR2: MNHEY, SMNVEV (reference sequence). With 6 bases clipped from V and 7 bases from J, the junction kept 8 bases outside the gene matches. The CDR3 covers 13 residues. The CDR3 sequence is CASRDQGVGGYTF. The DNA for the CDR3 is TGTGCCAGCAGAGACCAGGGGGTGGGTGGCTACACCTTC.

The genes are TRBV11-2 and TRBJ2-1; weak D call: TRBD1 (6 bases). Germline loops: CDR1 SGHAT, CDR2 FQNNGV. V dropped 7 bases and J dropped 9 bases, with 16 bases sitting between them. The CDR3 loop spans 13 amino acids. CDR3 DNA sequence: TGTGCCAGCACCGGTTTTCGAGGGGGTGAGCAGTTCTTC. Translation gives CASTGFRGGEQFF.

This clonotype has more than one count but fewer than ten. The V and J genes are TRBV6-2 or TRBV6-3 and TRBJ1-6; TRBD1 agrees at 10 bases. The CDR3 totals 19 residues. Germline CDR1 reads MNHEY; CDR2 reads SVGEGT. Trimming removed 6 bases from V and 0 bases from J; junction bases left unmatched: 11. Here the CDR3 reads CASRSGQGQLSSYNSPLHF. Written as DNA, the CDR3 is TGTGCCAGCAGATCGGGACAGGGGCAACTGAGCTCCTATAATTCACCCCTCCACTTT.

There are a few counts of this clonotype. The CDR3 loop reads CASSVGTNTPAFF. DNA of the CDR3: TGTGCCAGCAGCGTCGGGACAAACACCCCGGCTTTCTTT. The chain has TRBV9 and TRBJ1-1; TRBD1 is a possible D gene (6 bases). With 2 bases removed from V and 11 bases from J, the gap between germline ends came to 16 bases. Germline V gene sequence: CDR1 SGDLS, CDR2 YYNGEE. CDR3 length: 13 residues.

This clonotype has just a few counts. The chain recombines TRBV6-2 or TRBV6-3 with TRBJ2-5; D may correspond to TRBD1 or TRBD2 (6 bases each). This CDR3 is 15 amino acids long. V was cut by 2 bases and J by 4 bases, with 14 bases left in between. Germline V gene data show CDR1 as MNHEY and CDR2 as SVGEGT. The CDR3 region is CASSYIRGGRETQYF. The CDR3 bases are TGTGCCAGCAGTTACATCAGGGGAGGACGAGAGACCCAGTACTTC.